The entry below describes one TCR beta chain. Its antigen is still unknown. This specimen belongs to a study of T cell responses to AZD1222 COVID-19 vaccine. Clones were read by immunoSEQ multiplex PCR, and TCRdb kept only the in-frame ones, dropping some. The sample carries over 45,000 clones, approximately 91% recorded once. The CDR3 consists of 13 residues. The ends lost 6 bases at V and 6 bases at J; junction bases unmatched: 5. Germline V CDR1 and CDR2: LNHDA, SQIVND (reference sequence). Study-wide findings and caveats: After the peak T cell response, and only then, were repertoires sampled. Dominant at 160-218 and 743-854, vaccine-associated CD4 TCRs also spanned spike. It should be noted that donors were predominantly white British and more often female, and clonal diversity was possibly underestimated. Only a handful of AZD1222 recipients were seropositive at baseline.

The sequence came from an adult who received the AZD1222 COVID-19 vaccine. Sequenced material: peripheral blood, taken 28 days after the second AZD1222 dose. This sequence joins TRBV19 and TRBJ2-4; 7 nucleotides align to TRBD1. The CDR3 coding sequence is TGTGCCAGTAGACGGGACAGTACAAACATTCAGTACTTC. This sequence encodes CASRRDSTNIQYF.